This TCR beta chain appears in the sequencing data of a study of blood T cells in healthy people across ages. At the level of the study: Capture via template switching afforded approximately one barcoded beta molecule per two T cells. General observations from the study: Expanded clonotype shifts may have been confounded, as the donors had an unknown CMV status. Older age coincided with a roughly linear decline in TCR beta diversity per million T cells.

A sample-barcoded 5' primer and a J-beta primer mix were used in a second PCR of roughly 6 to 11 cycles. Each CDR3 protein is one row after TCRdb ran MiXCR on the 5' RACE reads. The repertoire includes 1.8 million or so distinct CDR3 sequences, about two fifths of them detected once, and 23% sits in the top ten. V was pared by 1 base and J by 6 bases, with 5 bases of the junction left unmatched. Germline V gives CDR1 LGHNA, CDR2 YSLEER. The CDR3 has 14 residues. This clonotype was seen at least ten times. What it binds is not known. Every donor provided around 9.5 milliliters of peripheral blood. Specimen: blood. The TCR was taken from a human donor in good health. The chain uses TRBV4-3 and TRBJ2-7, with TRBD1 matching over 8 bases. The CDR3 reads CASSQGTGIGEQYF. DNA of the CDR3: TGCGCCAGCAGCCAAGGGACAGGGATTGGCGAGCAGTACTTC.